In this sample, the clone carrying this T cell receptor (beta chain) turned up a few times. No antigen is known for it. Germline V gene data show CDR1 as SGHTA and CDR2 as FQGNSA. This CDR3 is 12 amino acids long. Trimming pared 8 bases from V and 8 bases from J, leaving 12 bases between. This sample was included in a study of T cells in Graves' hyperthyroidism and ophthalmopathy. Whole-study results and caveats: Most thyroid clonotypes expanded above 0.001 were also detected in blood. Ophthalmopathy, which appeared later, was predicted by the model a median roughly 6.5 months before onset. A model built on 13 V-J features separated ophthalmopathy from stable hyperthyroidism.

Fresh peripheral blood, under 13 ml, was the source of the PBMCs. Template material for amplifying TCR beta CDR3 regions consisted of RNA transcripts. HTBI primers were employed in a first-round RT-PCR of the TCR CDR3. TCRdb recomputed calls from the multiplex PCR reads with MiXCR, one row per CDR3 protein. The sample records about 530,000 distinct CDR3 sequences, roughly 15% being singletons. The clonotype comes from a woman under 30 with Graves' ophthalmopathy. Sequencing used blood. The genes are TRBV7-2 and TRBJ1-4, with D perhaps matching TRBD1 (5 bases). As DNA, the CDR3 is TGTGCCAGCGGGGAGAGGGGAGAAAAACTGTTTTTT. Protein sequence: CASGERGEKLFF.